Listed here are 12 T cell receptor beta chains from one sample, sequenced in a study of T cell responses to AZD1222 COVID-19 vaccine (dated by TCRdb to 2020 to 2023). According to the study, the label for this sample's time point signals: about 28 days (+/-7) after the second vaccine dose. Libraries were made using the immunoSEQ multiplex PCR assay. As stored in TCRdb, this immuneACCESS dataset retains in-frame rearrangements with V and J assigned. A fraction of the clones does not appear; measured against another copy, unresolved V genes explain less than half of the discrepancy, and the remainder lacks a known reason. This sample gives roughly 180,000 clones in total; 92% of them show up just once. Roughly 2% of the sample comes from the top ten. Material: peripheral blood, obtained 28 days after the second AZD1222 dose. These receptors all stem from an adult who received the AZD1222 COVID-19 vaccine.

The genes are TRBV28 and TRBJ1-5; TRBD1 aligns across 8 bases. V shed 6 bases and J 4 bases; nucleotides not matched to a gene: 8. Germline V gives CDR1 MDHEN, CDR2 SYDVKM. The CDR3 extends over 15 amino acids. CDR3 sequence reads: CASRKGQGVNQPQHF. The CDR3 DNA sequence: TGTGCCAGCAGAAAAGGACAGGGAGTAAATCAGCCCCAGCATTTT.

This chain joins TRBV28 and TRBJ1-2, with D possibly TRBD1 on 5 matching bases. This CDR3 region has 14 residues. The V end was cut by 2 bases, the J end by 4 bases, with 11 bases between. CDR1 and CDR2 from the germline V gene are MDHEN and SYDVKM. The CDR3 nucleotides read TGTGCCAGCAGTTTAGCAGGGATTGTCTATGGCTACACCTTC. Translated, it gives CASSLAGIVYGYTF.

This chain joins TRBV9 and TRBJ2-1; 7 nucleotides align to TRBD2. Germline assignment: CDR1 SGDLS and CDR2 YYNGEE. V gave up 2 bases and J gave up 0 bases; unmatched junction bases: 2. The CDR3 is 15 amino acids. The CDR3 coding sequence is TGTGCCAGCAGCGTCAGCGGGAACTCCTACAATGAGCAGTTCTTC. Protein product: CASSVSGNSYNEQFF.

V gene TRBV4-3 combines with J gene TRBJ1-1; TRBD1 matches at 9 bases. Germline V gene data show CDR1 as LGHNA and CDR2 as YSLEER. The CDR3 contains 17 residues. With 3 bases clipped from V and 2 bases from J, the junction kept 10 bases outside the gene matches. This chain's CDR3 is CASSQGQGSYINTEAFF. CDR3 nucleotides: TGCGCCAGCAGCCAGGGACAGGGAAGTTATATAAACACTGAAGCTTTCTTT.

This chain connects TRBV7-2 to TRBJ1-1, with D maybe TRBD1 (5 bases). The CDR3 is 13 amino acids. The V gene lost 4 bases and the J gene lost 3 bases, with 9 bases spanning the gap. The germline CDR1 and CDR2 sequences are SGHTA and FQGNSA. CDR3 DNA: TGTGCCAGCAGCTCTCAAGGGGACACTGAAGCTTTCTTT. It encodes CASSSQGDTEAFF.

V and J are TRBV4-1 and TRBJ2-3; a weak D match, TRBD2 (5 bases). Per the germline V gene, CDR1 is MGHRA and CDR2 is YSYEKL. The V end was cut by 4 bases, the J end by 1 base, with 9 bases between. The CDR3 consists of 14 residues. CDR3 amino acids: CASSPMEGTDTQYF. CDR3 coding DNA: TGCGCCAGCAGCCCCATGGAGGGCACAGATACGCAGTATTTT.

The gene calls are TRBV27 and TRBJ1-5, with D unresolved. V lost 4 bases, J lost 4 bases, and 11 bases lay in between. The CDR3 length is 14 residues. Germline V lookup: CDR1 MNHEY, CDR2 SMNVEV (reference sequence). The CDR3 reads CASSSTSLNQPQHF. For the CDR3, the DNA is TGTGCCAGCAGTTCGACAAGCCTAAATCAGCCCCAGCATTTT.

The genes are TRBV5-1 and TRBJ2-1; TRBD2 matches 11 bases. The CDR3 runs to 18 residues. With 4 bases clipped from V and 2 bases from J, the junction kept 11 bases outside the gene matches. Germline CDR1 SGHRS, CDR2 YFSETQ. The CDR3 sequence: CASSPGVLAGGPYNEQFF. Written as DNA, the CDR3 is TGCGCCAGCAGCCCTGGTGTGCTAGCGGGAGGACCCTACAATGAGCAGTTCTTC.

CDR3 protein: CATSDIKGADNEQFF. DNA for the CDR3: TGTGCCACCAGTGATATAAAGGGGGCAGACAATGAGCAGTTCTTC. The V and J genes are TRBV24-1 and TRBJ2-1; TRBD1 matches at 7 bases. After removal of 3 bases from V and 5 bases from J, the junction contained 6 bases not matched to a gene. The CDR3 is 15 amino acids. CDR1 KGHDR and CDR2 SFDVKD come from the germline V gene.

This clone was seen just once. The V call is TRBV28, the J call TRBJ1-5; 7 positions match TRBD1. CDR1 is MDHEN, CDR2 SYDVKM, per germline. The CDR3 has 14 residues. With V trimmed by 6 bases and J by 9 bases, 11 bases remained unmatched. The CDR3 DNA reads as TGTGCCAGCAGCCTGGACCAGGGGGGTTGGCCCCAGCATTTT. This translates into CASSLDQGGWPQHF.

The chain links TRBV27 to TRBJ1-1; no clear D. The V gene lost 2 bases and the J gene lost 2 bases, with 6 bases spanning the gap. CDR3 length: 13 residues. Germline V lookup: CDR1 MNHEY, CDR2 SMNVEV (reference sequence). The CDR3 loop is CASSLGSNTEAFF. In nucleotides, the CDR3 is TGTGCCAGCAGTTTAGGGTCTAACACTGAAGCTTTCTTT.

The chain links TRBV19 to TRBJ1-5; D gene ambiguous. The V gene lost 6 bases and the J gene lost 3 bases, with 9 bases spanning the gap. From germline, CDR1 is LNHDA and CDR2 SQIVND (reference sequence). The CDR3 has 13 amino acids. The CDR3 loop reads CASSYTTNQPQHF. Here the CDR3 DNA reads TGTGCCAGTAGCTACACCACCAATCAGCCCCAGCATTTT. Complete variable domain (other parts from reference TRBV19 and TRBJ1-5): DGGITQSPKYLFRKEGQNVTLSCEQNLNHDAMYWYRQDPGQGLRLIYYSQIVNDFQKGDIAEGYSVSREKKESFPLTVTSAQKNPTAFYLCASSYTTNQPQHFGDGTRLSIL.